Sequencing of this T cell receptor (beta chain) was carried out in a study of cytomegalovirus exposure and HLA in healthy donors. At the level of the study: Approximately 190 million T cells yielded around 100 million unique TCR beta sequences, as an earlier analysis found. Approximately 85 million unique TCRs from HLA-typed donors made up an early data release.

PCR amplification relied on 60 Vbeta primers (plus 13 Jbeta primers). Measured with immunoSEQ multiplex PCR; TCRdb has only the in-frame clones, and not every one. The sample shows approximately 100,000 clones, approximately 76% of them seen only once. As to this clone: As yet, its antigen is unknown.

General observations from the study: In a later analysis, several top co-occurrence clusters appeared linked to parvovirus B19, influenza, CMV and Epstein-Barr virus. Most TCR sequences proved rare, with some public TCRs found in many donors.

CDR3 length: 16 residues. J gave up 0 bases and V 5 bases, and 5 bases lay outside the gene matches. Looked up from germline, CDR1 is SGHTA and CDR2 is FQGNSA. Material: PBMCs. This chain joins TRBV7-2 and TRBJ2-2; 8 bases match TRBD2. This TCR came from a woman aged 45 to 65 in good health and CMV-seropositive. The CDR3 loop reads CASSLQAGANTGELFF. The CDR3 DNA reads as TGTGCCAGCAGCCTCCAAGCGGGGGCGAACACCGGGGAGCTGTTTTTT.